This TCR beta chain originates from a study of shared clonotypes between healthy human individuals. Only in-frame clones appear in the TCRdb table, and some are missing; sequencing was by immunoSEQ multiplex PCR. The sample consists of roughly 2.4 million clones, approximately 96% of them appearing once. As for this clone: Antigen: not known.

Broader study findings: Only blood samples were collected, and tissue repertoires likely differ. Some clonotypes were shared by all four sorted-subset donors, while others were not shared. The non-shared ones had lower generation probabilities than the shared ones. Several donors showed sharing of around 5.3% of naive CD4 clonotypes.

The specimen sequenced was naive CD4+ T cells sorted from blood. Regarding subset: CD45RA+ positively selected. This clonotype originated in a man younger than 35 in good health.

CDR3 DNA sequence: TGTGCCAGCAGCTCGGGACTAGCGGGAGGGATGGGTGAGCAGTTCTTC. Amino acid sequence: CASSSGLAGGMGEQFF. The chain is built from TRBV5-4 and TRBJ2-1, with TRBD2 matching over 16 bases. Germline loops: CDR1 SGHNT, CDR2 YYREEE (reference sequence). V shed 3 bases, J shed 9 bases, and the junction held 6 bases outside the gene matches. There are 16 residues in the CDR3.